The rows below give T cell receptor beta chains drawn from one sample of a study of cytomegalovirus exposure and HLA in healthy donors. Assay used: immunoSEQ multiplex PCR; TCRdb lists only in-frame clones, some missing. The table lists about 100,000 clones, around 80% of them singletons. The specimen was PBMCs. The receptors here all came from a man aged 30 to 39 in good health and CMV-seronegative. Each CDR3 is given without its conserved first and last residue. Each record gives: CDR3 length, V gene, clone size, CDR3 protein. The size entry is marked missing in some rows and otherwise reads once, few, many or a size class.

len: 13
v_gene: TRBV13
abundance: NA
CDR3aa: ASSLGLAGYNEQF

len: 12
v_gene: TRBV5-1
abundance: NA
CDR3aa: ASSLDGGNYGYT

len: 12
v_gene: TRBV5-6
abundance: NA
CDR3aa: ASSLYRGIGGYT

len: 13
v_gene: TRBV10-3
abundance: NA
CDR3aa: AISDPGGVTDTQY

len: 16
v_gene: TRBV10-2
abundance: NA
CDR3aa: ASSSGTSGRVKQETQY

len: 11
v_gene: TRBV7-9
abundance: NA
CDR3aa: ASSLPANEKLF

len: 12
v_gene: TRBV10-1
abundance: NA
CDR3aa: ASSHNRGGTEAF

len: 15
v_gene: TRBV14
abundance: NA
CDR3aa: ASSQLAGGPMGGELF

len: 12
v_gene: TRBV15
abundance: NA
CDR3aa: ATSRVPEEDTQY

len: 13
v_gene: TRBV28
abundance: NA
CDR3aa: ASSRDRGGGQPQH

len: 12
v_gene: TRBV6-1
abundance: NA
CDR3aa: ASSELGQNYEQY

len: 13
v_gene: TRBV15
abundance: once
CDR3aa: ATIAGPGDRGTQY

len: 11
v_gene: TRBV9
abundance: NA
CDR3aa: ASSVPGDFGYT

len: 14
v_gene: TRBV4-2
abundance: few
CDR3aa: ASSQVAGGQSYEQY

len: 12
v_gene: TRBV27
abundance: NA
CDR3aa: ASSLRGGGDTQY

len: 12
v_gene: TRBV19
abundance: NA
CDR3aa: ASTTGGAKDTQY